The following is a T cell receptor beta chain sequence with its context. Its cognate antigen has yet to be identified. Nothing much larger sits one base from this clone, and base qualities are not available. The germline ends are 14 bases apart after V is trimmed by 1 base and J by 10 bases. CDR1 and CDR2 are drawn from the germline V gene: SGHAT, FQNNGV. Measured from the cysteine to the phenylalanine, the CDR3 is 15 residues long. The read is trimmed to its CDR3 DNA, 45 bases read in frame from base 1. Receptor amplification or capture employed the immunoSEQ multiplex PCR assay. To provide template for TCR sequencing, every sample had RNA extracted and reverse transcribed into cDNA. First-strand cDNA was synthesized using SuperScript III with a 2:1 mix of oligo-dT and random hexamers. A synthetic immune receptor repertoire was used to assess amplification bias, and residual bias was removed computationally. The original methods were these. Raw reads were preprocessed to remove errors, and CDR3 was defined by IMGT conventions from the conserved cysteine to phenylalanine. Clonality was calculated as 1 minus Shannon entropy normalized by log2 of the number of productive unique TCRs. Whether scalp clones were CD4 or CD8 was inferred by matching scalp TCRbeta sequences against CD4 and CD8 repertoires sorted from blood. TCRdb holds this immuneACCESS table with in-frame rearrangements only. Some clones are missing; in checked studies, unresolved V genes explain under half, and the rest has no known cause. The D gene and trimming were derived from the DNA, and the V and J assignments and clone size from that table. The sample includes about 160,000 clones, with about two thirds observed a single time. The ten largest clones capture approximately 0.91% of the sample.

The time point label corresponds to: less than five weeks on oral tofacitinib. The sample's treatment or condition label, in plain terms: oral pan-JAK inhibitor, 5-10 mg twice daily. Lesional scalp punch biopsies and peripheral blood were collected from alopecia areata patients. After PBMCs were isolated by density centrifugation and stained for CD3, CD4 and CD8, a FACSAria was used to sort CD4+ and CD8+ T cells. These data come from a study of CD8+ T cells in alopecia areata (dated by TCRdb to 2016 to 2019). Describing the broader study: Treated patients were enrolled in an open-label pilot trial of oral tofacitinib at 5 to 10 mg twice daily for moderate-to-severe alopecia areata. Tofacitinib was administered for 6 to 18 months, and 6 months of follow-up off drug were then conducted to assess delayed response and recurrence. In treated patients, disease severity was measured using the SALT score, which gives the percentage of scalp surface area affected. High-throughput TCRbeta sequencing was used to examine T cell clonal expansion in alopecia areata in both the C3H/HeJ mouse model and human patients. On the human side, TCRbeta sequencing was run on scalp tissue and on sorted CD4+ and CD8+ peripheral blood T cells from healthy controls and from alopecia areata patients with either patchy or totalis/universalis disease. Tofacitinib-treated patients had biopsies at baseline and at 4 and 24 weeks of treatment, with a later scalp biopsy in several patients. Clonality in the scalp was compared among normal scalp (n=4), patchy alopecia areata scalp (n=8), and alopecia totalis/universalis scalp (n=8). RNA was obtained with the PAXgene miRNA kit for fixed scalp, the miRNeasy kit for PBMCs, and the RNeasy kit for mouse skin. Amplification of TCRbeta CDR3 regions was done by immunoSEQ multiplex PCR using 35 Vbeta forward primers and 13 Jbeta reverse primers. Points the paper makes about the study in general: Unlike mouse skin, which is dominated by gammadelta T cells, normal human skin has resident alphabeta T cells that are also sequenced, and this complicates analysis of the scalp TCR repertoire. Shared TCR sequences between patients were less evident than in mice, which may be partly attributable to HLA diversity in the patient population. During tofacitinib treatment, many expanded lesional clones remained in scalp and blood, and this persistence may partly explain relapse after treatment is stopped. Compared with normal scalp, lesional scalp had higher clonality and more expanded CD8+ clones, particularly in alopecia totalis/universalis, a pattern that suggests antigenic drive. Tofacitinib significantly decreased scalp clonality and the number of expanded CD8+ clones among the top 100 scalp clones. The treated cohort was small, with a single nonresponder, so links between baseline CD8+ expansion and response need larger studies.

The rearrangement joined TRBV11-2 to TRBJ1-6; a tentative D match to TRBD1 spans 5 bases. The material was CD4+ T cells sorted from blood, obtained at week 4, from a patient treated with tofacitinib. This sequence was found in a human donor with alopecia areata. Here the CDR3 is given as CASSLAWGLNSPLHF. The nucleotide sequence is given as TGTGCCAGCAGCTTAGCATGGGGACTTAACTCACCCCTCCACTTT.